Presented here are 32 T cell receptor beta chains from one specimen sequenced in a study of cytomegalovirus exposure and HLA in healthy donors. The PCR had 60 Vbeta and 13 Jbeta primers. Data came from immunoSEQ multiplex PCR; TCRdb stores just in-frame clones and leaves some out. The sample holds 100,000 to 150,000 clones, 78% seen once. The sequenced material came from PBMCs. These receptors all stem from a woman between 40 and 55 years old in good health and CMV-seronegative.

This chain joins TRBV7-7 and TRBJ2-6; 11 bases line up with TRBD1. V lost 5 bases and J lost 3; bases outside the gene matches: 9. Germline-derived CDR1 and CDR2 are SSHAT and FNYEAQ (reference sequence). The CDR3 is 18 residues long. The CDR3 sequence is CASSLEGQGGLGANVLTF. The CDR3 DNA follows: TGTGCCAGCAGCCTGGAGGGACAGGGGGGACTTGGGGCCAACGTCCTGACTTTC.

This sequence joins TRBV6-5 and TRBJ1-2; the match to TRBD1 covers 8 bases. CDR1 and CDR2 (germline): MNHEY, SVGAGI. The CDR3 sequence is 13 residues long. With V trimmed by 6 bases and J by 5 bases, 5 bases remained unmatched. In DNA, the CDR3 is TGTGCCAGCAGGGGACAGGCCCAGTATGGCTACACCTTC. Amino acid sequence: CASRGQAQYGYTF.

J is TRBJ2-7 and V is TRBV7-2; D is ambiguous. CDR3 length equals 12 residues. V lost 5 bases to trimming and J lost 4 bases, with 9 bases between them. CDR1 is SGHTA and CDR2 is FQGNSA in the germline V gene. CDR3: CASSRDGYEQYF. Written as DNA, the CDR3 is TGTGCCAGCAGCCGAGACGGGTACGAGCAGTACTTC. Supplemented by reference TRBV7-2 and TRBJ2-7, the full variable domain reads GAGVSQSPSNKVTEKGKDVELRCDPISGHTALYWYRQSLGQGLEFLIYFQGNSAPDKSGLPSDRFSAERTGGSVSTLTIQRTQQEDSAVYLCASSRDGYEQYFGPGTRLTVT.

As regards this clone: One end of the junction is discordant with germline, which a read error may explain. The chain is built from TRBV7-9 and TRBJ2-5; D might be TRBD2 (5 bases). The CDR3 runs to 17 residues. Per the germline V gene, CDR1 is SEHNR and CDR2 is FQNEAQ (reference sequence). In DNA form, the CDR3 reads TGTGCCGGCAGCTTAGCCGGACTTAGGGTCTCGGGAGAGACCCAGTACTTC. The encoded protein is CAGSLAGLRVSGETQYF. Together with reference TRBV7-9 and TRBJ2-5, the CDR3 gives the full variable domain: DTGVSQNPRHKITKRGQNVTFRCDPISEHNRLYWYRQTLGQGPEFLTYFQNEAQLEKSRLLSDRFSAERPKGSFSTLEIQRTEQGDSAMYLCAGSLAGLRVSGETQYFGPGTRLLVL.

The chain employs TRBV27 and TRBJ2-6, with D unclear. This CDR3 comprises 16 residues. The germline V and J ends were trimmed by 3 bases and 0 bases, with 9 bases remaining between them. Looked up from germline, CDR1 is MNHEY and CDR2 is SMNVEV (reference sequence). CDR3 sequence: CASSFLSSSGANVLTF. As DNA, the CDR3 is TGTGCCAGCAGTTTCTTGTCGAGCTCTGGGGCCAACGTCCTGACTTTC.

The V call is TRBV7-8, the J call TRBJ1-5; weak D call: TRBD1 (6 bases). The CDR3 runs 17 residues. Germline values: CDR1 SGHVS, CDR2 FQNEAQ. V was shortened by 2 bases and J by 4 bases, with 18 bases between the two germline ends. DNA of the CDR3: TGTGCCAGCAGCTTATCCAGACCCGGACAGAGAAATCAGCCCCAGCATTTT. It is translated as CASSLSRPGQRNQPQHF.

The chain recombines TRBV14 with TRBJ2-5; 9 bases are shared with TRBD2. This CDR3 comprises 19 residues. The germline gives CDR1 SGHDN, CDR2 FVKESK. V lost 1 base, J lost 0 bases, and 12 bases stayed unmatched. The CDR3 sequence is CASSQAPSSGGSYQETQYF. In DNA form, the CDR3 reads TGTGCCAGCAGCCAAGCCCCGAGTAGCGGGGGATCTTACCAAGAGACCCAGTACTTC.

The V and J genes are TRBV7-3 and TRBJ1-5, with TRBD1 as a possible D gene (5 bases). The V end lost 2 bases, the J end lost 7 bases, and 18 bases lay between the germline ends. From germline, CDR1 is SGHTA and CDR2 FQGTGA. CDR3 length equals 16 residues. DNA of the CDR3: TGTGCCAGCAGCTTAGGGGGTTCTGAGCGGGGCCAGCCCCAGCATTTT. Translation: CASSLGGSERGQPQHF.

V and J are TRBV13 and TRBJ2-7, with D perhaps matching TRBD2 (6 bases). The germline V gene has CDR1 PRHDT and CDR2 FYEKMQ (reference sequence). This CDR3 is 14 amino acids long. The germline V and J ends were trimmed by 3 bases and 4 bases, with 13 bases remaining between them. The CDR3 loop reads CASSFGGGLYEQYF. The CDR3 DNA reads TGTGCCAGCAGCTTCGGTGGGGGACTTTACGAGCAGTACTTC.

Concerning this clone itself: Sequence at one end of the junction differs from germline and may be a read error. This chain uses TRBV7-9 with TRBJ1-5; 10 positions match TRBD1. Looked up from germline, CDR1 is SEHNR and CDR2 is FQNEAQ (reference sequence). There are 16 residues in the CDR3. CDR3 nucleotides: TGTTCCAGCAGCTTAGGGACAGGGGTGGGAAATCAGCCCCAGCATTTT. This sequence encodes CSSSLGTGVGNQPQHF.

The CDR3 region is CASSPPGGSSYNEQFF. Here the CDR3 DNA reads TGTGCCAGCAGCCCCCCCGGCGGGAGCTCCTACAATGAGCAGTTCTTC. The J gene is TRBJ2-1, the V gene TRBV9, with TRBD2 identical over 7 bases. The CDR3 sequence is 16 residues long. Germline values: CDR1 SGDLS, CDR2 YYNGEE. J gave up 0 bases and V 4 bases, and 7 bases lay outside the gene matches. Full variable domain (remainder filled in from reference TRBV9 and TRBJ2-1): DSGVTQTPKHLITATGQRVTLRCSPRSGDLSVYWYQQSLDQGLQFLIQYYNGEERAKGNILERFSAQQFPDLHSELNLSSLELGDSALYFCASSPPGGSSYNEQFFGPGTRLTVL.

CDR3 sequence (DNA): TGTGCCAGCAGTTACTCGCCGACAGCTTCCTACGAGCAGTACTTC. It specifies CASSYSPTASYEQYF. V gene TRBV6-5 combines with J gene TRBJ2-7; weak D call: TRBD1 (5 bases). CDR1 is MNHEY, CDR2 SVGAGI, per germline. The CDR3 totals 15 residues. The V end lost 0 bases, the J end lost 1 base, and 10 bases lay between the germline ends.

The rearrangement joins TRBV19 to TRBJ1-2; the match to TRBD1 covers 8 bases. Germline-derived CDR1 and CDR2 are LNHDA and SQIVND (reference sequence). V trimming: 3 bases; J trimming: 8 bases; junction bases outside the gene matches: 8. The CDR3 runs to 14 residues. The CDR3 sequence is CASSISGGTRGYTF. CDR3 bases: TGTGCCAGTAGTATCTCAGGGGGCACGAGGGGCTACACCTTC.

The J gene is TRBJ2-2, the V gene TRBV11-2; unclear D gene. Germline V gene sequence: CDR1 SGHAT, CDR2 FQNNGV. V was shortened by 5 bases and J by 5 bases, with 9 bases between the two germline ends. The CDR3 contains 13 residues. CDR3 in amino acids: CASSPHGTGELFF. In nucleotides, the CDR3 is TGTGCCAGCAGCCCCCACGGTACCGGGGAGCTGTTTTTT.

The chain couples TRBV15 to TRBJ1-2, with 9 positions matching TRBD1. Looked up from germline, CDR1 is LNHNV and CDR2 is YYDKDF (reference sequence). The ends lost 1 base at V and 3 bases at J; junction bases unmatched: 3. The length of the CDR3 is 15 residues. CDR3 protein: CATSRGGQGHYGYTF. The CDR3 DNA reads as TGTGCCACCAGCAGAGGGGGACAGGGCCACTATGGCTACACCTTC.

The CDR3 region has the DNA TGTGCCTGGAGTCTAGGGACAGTGAACACTGAAGCTTTCTTT. As protein: CAWSLGTVNTEAFF. The genes are TRBV30 and TRBJ1-1; 7 positions match TRBD1. V trimming: 2 bases; J trimming: 0 bases; junction bases outside the gene matches: 3. CDR3 length equals 14 residues. Germline V gene sequence: CDR1 GTSNPN, CDR2 SVGIG (reference sequence).

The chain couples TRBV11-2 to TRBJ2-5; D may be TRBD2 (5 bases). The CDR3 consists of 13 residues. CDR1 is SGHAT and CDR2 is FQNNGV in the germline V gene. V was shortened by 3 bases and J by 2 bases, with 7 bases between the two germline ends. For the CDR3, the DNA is TGTGCCAGCAGCTTCAGAGGGCAAGAGACCCAGTACTTC. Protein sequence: CASSFRGQETQYF.

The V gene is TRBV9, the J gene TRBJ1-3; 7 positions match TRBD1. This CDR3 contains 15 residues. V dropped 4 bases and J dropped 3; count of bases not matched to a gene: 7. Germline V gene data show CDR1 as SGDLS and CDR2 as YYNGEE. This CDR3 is CASSLDRQGGNTIYF. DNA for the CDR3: TGTGCCAGCAGCCTAGATCGACAGGGTGGAAACACCATATATTTT.

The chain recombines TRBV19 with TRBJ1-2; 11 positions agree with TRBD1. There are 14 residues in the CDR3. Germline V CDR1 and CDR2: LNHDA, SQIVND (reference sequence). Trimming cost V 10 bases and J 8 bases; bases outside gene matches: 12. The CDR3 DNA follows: TGTGCCACTATAGGCGGACAGGGGGCTGGAGGCTACACCTTC. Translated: CATIGGQGAGGYTF.

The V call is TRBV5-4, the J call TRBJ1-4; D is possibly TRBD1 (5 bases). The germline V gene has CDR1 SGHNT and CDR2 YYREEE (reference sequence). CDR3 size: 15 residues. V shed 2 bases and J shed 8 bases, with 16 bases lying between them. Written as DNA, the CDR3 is TGTGCCAGCAGCTTAACAGGTGGCAAGAGCGAAAAACTGTTTTTT. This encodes CASSLTGGKSEKLFF.

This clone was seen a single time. The CDR3 nucleotides are TGTGCCAGCACGGGGTCTAGCGGGAGCTTATACAATGAGCAGTTCTTC. Translated, it gives CASTGSSGSLYNEQFF. The chain is built from TRBV9 and TRBJ2-1; 10 positions agree with TRBD2. This CDR3 has 16 amino acids. The germline CDR1 and CDR2 sequences are SGDLS and YYNGEE. The ends lost 6 bases at V and 4 bases at J; junction bases unmatched: 10.

This CDR3 reads CASMPRDRALIGQYF. DNA of the CDR3: TGTGCCAGCATGCCCCGGGACAGGGCCCTCATTGGGCAGTACTTC. The chain has TRBV6-1 and TRBJ2-7, with 9 nucleotides matching TRBD1. After removal of 7 bases from V and 9 bases from J, the junction contained 16 bases not matched to a gene. This CDR3 contains 15 residues. Per the germline V gene, CDR1 is MNHNS and CDR2 is SASEGT.

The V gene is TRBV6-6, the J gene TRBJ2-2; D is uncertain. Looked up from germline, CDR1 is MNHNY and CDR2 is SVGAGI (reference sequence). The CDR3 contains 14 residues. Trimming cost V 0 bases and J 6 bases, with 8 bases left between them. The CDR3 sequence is CASSYSIASGELFF. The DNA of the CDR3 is TGTGCCAGCAGTTACTCGATAGCCTCCGGGGAGCTGTTTTTT.

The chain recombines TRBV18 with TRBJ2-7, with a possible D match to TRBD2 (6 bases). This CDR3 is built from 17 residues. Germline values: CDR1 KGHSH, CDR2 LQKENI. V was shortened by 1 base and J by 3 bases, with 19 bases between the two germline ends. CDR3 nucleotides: TGTGCCAGCTCACCACTCGGAGGAGGGAAAGACCTCTACGAGCAGTACTTC. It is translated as CASSPLGGGKDLYEQYF.

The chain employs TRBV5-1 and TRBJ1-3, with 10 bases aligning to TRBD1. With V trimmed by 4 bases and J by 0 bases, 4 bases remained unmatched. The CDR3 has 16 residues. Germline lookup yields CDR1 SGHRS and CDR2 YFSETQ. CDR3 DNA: TGCGCCAGCAGCGCAGGGACAGGGGTCTCTGGAAACACCATATATTTT. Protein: CASSAGTGVSGNTIYF.

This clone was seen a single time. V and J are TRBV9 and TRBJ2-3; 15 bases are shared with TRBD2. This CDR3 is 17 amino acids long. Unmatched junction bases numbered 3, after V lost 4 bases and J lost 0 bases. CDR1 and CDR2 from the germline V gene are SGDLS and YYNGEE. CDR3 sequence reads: CASSWGLAGGSTDTQYF. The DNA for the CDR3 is TGTGCCAGCAGCTGGGGACTAGCGGGGGGTAGCACAGATACGCAGTATTTT.

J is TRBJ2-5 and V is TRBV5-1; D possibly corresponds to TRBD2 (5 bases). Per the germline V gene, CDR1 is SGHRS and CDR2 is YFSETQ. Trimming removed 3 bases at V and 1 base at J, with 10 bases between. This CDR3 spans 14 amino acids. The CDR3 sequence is CASSSGSFQETQYF. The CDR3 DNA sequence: TGCGCCAGCAGCTCGGGGTCGTTCCAAGAGACCCAGTACTTC.

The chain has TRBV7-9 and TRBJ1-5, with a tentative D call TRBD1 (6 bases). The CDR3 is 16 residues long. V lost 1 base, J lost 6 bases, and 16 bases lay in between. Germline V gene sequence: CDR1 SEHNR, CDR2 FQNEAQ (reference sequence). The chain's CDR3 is CASSLEQGESSQPQHF. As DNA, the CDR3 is TGTGCCAGCAGCTTAGAACAGGGTGAATCGAGTCAGCCCCAGCATTTT.

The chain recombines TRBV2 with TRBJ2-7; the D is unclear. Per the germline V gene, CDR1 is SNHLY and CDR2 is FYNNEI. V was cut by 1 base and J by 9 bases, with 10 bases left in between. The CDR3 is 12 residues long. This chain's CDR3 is CASSEVGARQYF. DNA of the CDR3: TGTGCCAGCAGTGAAGTGGGCGCAAGGCAGTACTTC. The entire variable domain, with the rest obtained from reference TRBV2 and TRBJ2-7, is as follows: EPEVTQTPSHQVTQMGQEVILRCVPISNHLYFYWYRQILGQKVEFLVSFYNNEISEKSEIFDDQFSVERPDGSNFTLKIRSTKLEDSAMYFCASSEVGARQYFGPGTRLTVT.

The CDR3 reads CASSLRTDNTEAFF. In nucleotides, the CDR3 is TGCGCCAGCAGCCTCAGGACAGACAACACTGAAGCTTTCTTT. The chain employs TRBV5-1 and TRBJ1-1, with D possibly TRBD1 on 6 matching bases. Between the trimmed V and J ends, which lost 4 bases and 2 bases, there was a span of 12 bases. The CDR3 contains 14 residues. The germline V gene encodes CDR1 SGHRS and CDR2 YFSETQ.

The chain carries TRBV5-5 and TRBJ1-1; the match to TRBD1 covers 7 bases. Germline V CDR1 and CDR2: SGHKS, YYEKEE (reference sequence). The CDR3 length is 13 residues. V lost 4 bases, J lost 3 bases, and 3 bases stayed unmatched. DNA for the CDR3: TGTGCCAGCAGCGTACAGGGGTACACTGAAGCTTTCTTT. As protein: CASSVQGYTEAFF.

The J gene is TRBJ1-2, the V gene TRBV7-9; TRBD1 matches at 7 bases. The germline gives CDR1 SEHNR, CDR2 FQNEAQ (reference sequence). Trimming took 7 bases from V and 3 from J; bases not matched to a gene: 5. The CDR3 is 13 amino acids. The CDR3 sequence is CASMTGTDYGYTF. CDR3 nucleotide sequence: TGTGCCAGCATGACAGGGACCGACTATGGCTACACCTTC.